These 6 T cell receptor beta chains were sequenced from one sample in a study of human T cells and chemical hapten exposure. Time point reported: pre-sensitization, week 0. This sample's treatment: therapeutic diphenylcyclopropenone sensitization with weekly scalp DPC. In TCRdb, the RACE reads were re-called with MiXCR into one record per CDR3 protein. The sample lists roughly 260,000 distinct CDR3 sequences, around 9.3% occurring once. The sample in question was whole blood, obtained in connection with sensitization to the hapten diphenylcyclopropenone (DPC). The receptors here all came from a woman in her 40s with alopecia areata. Some clones in this sample may be carry-over from other donors' samples.

This clonotype was counted a few times. The CDR3 coding sequence is TGTGCCAGCTCACCGGAACAGGGCTATGGCTACACCTTC. Translated, it gives CASSPEQGYGYTF. The chain has TRBV18 and TRBJ1-2; possibly TRBD1 for D (6 bases). The CDR3 length is 13 residues. V was pared by 3 bases and J by 4 bases, with 9 bases between. From germline, CDR1 is KGHSH and CDR2 LQKENI.

The chain combines TRBV6-6 with TRBJ2-1, with 8 bases matching TRBD2. Germline V gene sequence: CDR1 MNHNY, CDR2 SVGAGI (reference sequence). The length of the CDR3 is 15 residues. Trimming took 5 bases from V and 0 from J; bases not matched to a gene: 3. CDR3 sequence: CASSDLAGSYNEQFF. The DNA of the CDR3 is TGTGCCAGCAGTGATCTAGCGGGCTCCTACAATGAGCAGTTCTTC.

Only a few counts were recorded for this clonotype. The V and J genes are TRBV5-1 and TRBJ1-1; D gene uncertain. This CDR3 comprises 14 residues. The germline gives CDR1 SGHRS, CDR2 YFSETQ. The ends were cut back, 4 bases at V and 4 bases at J, with 14 bases in the middle. This CDR3 is CASSPYPGITEAFF. CDR3 bases: TGCGCCAGCAGCCCATATCCCGGGATCACTGAAGCTTTCTTT.

The CDR3 bases are TGTGCCAGCAGCTTAGTGTTTGGAAACACCGGGGAGCTGTTTTTT. Translation: CASSLVFGNTGELFF. This sequence joins TRBV11-3 and TRBJ2-2; D not certain. The V end was cut by 1 base, the J end by 2 bases, with 8 bases between. The CDR3 is 15 residues long. The germline V gene has CDR1 SGHNT and CDR2 YENEEA.

V usage is TRBV21-1 and J usage is TRBJ2-6; TRBD2, as called in the table, went unchecked against the DNA. TRBV21-1 is a pseudogene segment. The CDR3 is made up of 16 amino acids. CDR3 DNA sequence: TGTGCCAGCAAACCCTCTAGGCAGACTGGGGCCAACGTCCTGACTTTC. Protein sequence: CASKPSRQTGANVLTF.

V gene TRBV12-3 or TRBV12-4 combines with J gene TRBJ1-5; the D is unclear. The CDR3 has 9 amino acids. V dropped 9 bases and J dropped 5 bases, with 2 bases sitting between them. This chain's CDR3 is CASDQPQHF. In DNA, the CDR3 is TGTGCCAGTGATCAGCCCCAGCATTTT.